The clone carrying this TCR beta chain was observed at least ten times. The antigen remains undetermined. The record originates from a study of T cells in Graves' hyperthyroidism and ophthalmopathy. Amplification targeted TCR beta CDR3 regions from RNA transcripts. Researchers ran a first-round RT-PCR on the TCR CDR3 using the HTBI primer set. One entry per CDR3 protein, called by TCRdb with MiXCR from the multiplex PCR reads. There are 540,000 or so distinct CDR3 sequences in the sample; roughly 46% occur only once, and around 17% lies in the top ten. The ends were cut back, 5 bases at V and 0 bases at J, with 11 bases in the middle. Germline lookup yields CDR1 DFQATT and CDR2 SNEGSKA (reference sequence). The CDR3 contains 13 residues. Findings and caveats of the study: Before onset, by a median of around 6.4 months, the model predicted ophthalmopathy.

Sequenced material: peripheral blood or thyroid tissue (not recorded which). The source is an adult woman with Graves' disease, either hyperthyroidism or ophthalmopathy (not recorded which). V usage is TRBV20-1 and J usage is TRBJ2-7, with D hard to call. In nucleotides, the CDR3 is TGCAGTGCTTCAGGCGGTGTCTCCTACGAGCAGTACTTC. Amino acids: CSASGGVSYEQYF.